The rows below give T cell receptor beta chains drawn from one sample of a study of OX40 agonist ivuxolimab in advanced cancers. TCRdb keeps only in-frame clones here, not all; method: immunoSEQ multiplex PCR. The top ten clones hold roughly 20% of a sample with some 80,000 clones, over 85% of them seen once. The input for sequencing was CD4+ or CD8+ T cells sorted from blood, taken in a trial of the OX40 agonist ivuxolimab. The receptors come from an adult with an advanced solid tumor such as melanoma, head and neck, liver or kidney cancer. Each CDR3 is given with its conserved first and last residue. The order of the fields is J gene, V gene, D gene, clone size, CDR3 DNA, CDR3 protein. A D gene is named only where the DNA matches it firmly. The size of a clone is reported for some rows only, either as once, few or many, or as a class for expanded clones.

TRBJ1-4 | TRBV25-1 | NA | NA | TGTGCCAGCAGTCAACGGGAATGGGCGGTGAATGAAAAACTGTTTTTT | CASSQREWAVNEKLFF
TRBJ2-7 | TRBV27 | NA | few | TGTGCCAGCACCTCATCGGCCAGCTACGAGCAGTACTTC | CASTSSASYEQYF
TRBJ2-2 | TRBV2 | TRBD2 | NA | TGTGCCAGCATCGGTCTATGGGAGGGCGGGGAGCTGTTTTTT | CASIGLWEGGELFF
TRBJ2-1 | TRBV9 | NA | NA | TGTGCCAGCAGCGGCCCCTTGCGGGCCGGGGAGTTCTTC | CASSGPLRAGEFF
TRBJ1-1 | TRBV5-4 | NA | NA | TGTGCCAGCAGCTTGGATCAGGGAAACACTGAAGCTTTCTTT | CASSLDQGNTEAFF
TRBJ1-2 | TRBV27 | NA | NA | TGTGCCAGCAGCCTATCTCTTTCCGGGACGTATGGCTACACCTTC | CASSLSLSGTYGYTF
TRBJ1-1 | TRBV6-5 | TRBD1 | once | TGTGCCAGCAGTTACTCGAGGGGACAGGGTATCGAAGCTTTCTTT | CASSYSRGQGIEAFF
TRBJ1-1 | TRBV19 | NA | NA | TGTGCCAGTAGTATGGGGAACACTGAAGCTTTCTTT | CASSMGNTEAFF
TRBJ2-2 | TRBV19 | TRBD2 | NA | TGTGCCAGTAGCCCACTAGCGCTGCTGGCCGGGGAGCTGTTTTTT | CASSPLALLAGELFF
TRBJ2-2 | TRBV27 | NA | NA | TGTGCCAGCAGTTTATCGAAAAGGGGGGGGAACACCGGGGAGCTGTTTTTT | CASSLSKRGGNTGELFF
TRBJ2-3 | TRBV7-3 | NA | NA | TGTGCCAGCAGCCTAACCCATGACCCCGCAGATACGCAGTATTTT | CASSLTHDPADTQYF
TRBJ2-7 | TRBV19 | NA | NA | TGTGCCAGTAGTATTTTTGTGGGAGCTTCCTACGAGCAGTACTTC | CASSIFVGASYEQYF
TRBJ2-5 | TRBV4-1 | NA | NA | TGCGCCAGCAGCCTGGACTCCACCCAGGAGCAGTACTTC | CASSLDSTQEQYF
TRBJ2-7 | TRBV29-1 | NA | NA | TGCAGCGTTGAATCTATGGACGAGTCCTACGAGCAGTACTTC | CSVESMDESYEQYF
TRBJ1-5 | TRBV7-2 | NA | NA | TGTGCCAGCAGCTTAGTGTGGGCAGCGTATCAGCCCCAGCATTTT | CASSLVWAAYQPQHF
TRBJ2-7 | TRBV4-1 | NA | NA | TGCGCCAGCAGCCAAGTAATGCTCTACGAGCAGTACTTC | CASSQVMLYEQYF
TRBJ1-1 | TRBV19 | NA | NA | TGTGCCAGTAGACAGGGTAGTACTGAAGCTTTCTTT | CASRQGSTEAFF
TRBJ1-5 | TRBV6-6 | TRBD1 | NA | TGTGCCAGCAGCCCGACAGGGGGGGGCAATCAGCCCCAGCATTTT | CASSPTGGGNQPQHF
TRBJ1-4 | TRBV15 | TRBD1 | NA | TGTGCCACCAGCAGAGATATCGACAGGGGAAATAATGAAAAACTGTTTTTT | CATSRDIDRGNNEKLFF
TRBJ1-3 | TRBV4-1 | NA | NA | TGCGCCAGCAGCCAACCGCTCTCTGGAAACACCATATATTTT | CASSQPLSGNTIYF
TRBJ2-1 | TRBV10-1 | NA | NA | NA | CASSEFGEGQGMGYNEQFF
TRBJ2-1 | TRBV29-1 | TRBD2 | NA | TGCAGCGCAGCGGGGGGGTCAGGGAATGAGCAGTTCTTC | CSAAGGSGNEQFF
TRBJ1-1 | TRBV19 | TRBD1 | NA | TGTGCCAGTAGTATCTGGGACAGGACAACTGAAGCTTTCTTT | CASSIWDRTTEAFF
TRBJ2-3 | TRBV6-1 | TRBD2 | NA | TGTGCCAGCAGTGAAAGGGCCGGGACTAGAAGGGCAGATACGCAGTATTTT | CASSERAGTRRADTQYF
TRBJ2-7 | TRBV28 | NA | once | TGTGCCAGCAGCCTCCGGGACAACCGCTACGAGCAGTACTTC | CASSLRDNRYEQYF
TRBJ1-3 | TRBV11-3 | TRBD1 | once | TGTGCCAGCAGCTTGACAGGGGATGGAAACACCATATATTTT | CASSLTGDGNTIYF
TRBJ2-3 | TRBV9 | TRBD2 | NA | TGTGCCAGCAGCCCATGGACTAGCGGGGGGGATACGCAGTATTTT | CASSPWTSGGDTQYF
TRBJ1-5 | TRBV2 | TRBD1 | NA | TGTGCCAGCAGGACGACAGGGGGCAGTCAGCCCCAGCATTTT | CASRTTGGSQPQHF
TRBJ2-7 | TRBV27 | TRBD2 | NA | TGTGCCAGCAGTCGCCCCGGACTAGCGGGAGAGTCTCCCCCCTACGAGCAGTACTTC | CASSRPGLAGESPPYEQYF